The clone carrying this T cell receptor (beta chain) was observed a few times. The authors ran a second PCR of about 6 to 11 cycles using a sample-barcoded 5' primer and a J-beta primer mix. TCRdb itself ran the 5' RACE reads through MiXCR, one entry per CDR3 protein. The sample has nearly 800,000 distinct CDR3 sequences, around 25% seen once. The data originate from a study of blood T cells in healthy people across ages. V was pared by 5 bases and J by 0 bases, with 10 bases between. The germline gives CDR1 SNHLY, CDR2 FYNNEI. The CDR3 has 14 residues. The authors isolated at least 6.5 million PBMCs per sample. These records were also assigned to another study, of T cells of mothers and their children. From that report: In cDNA synthesis, all of the extracted RNA was used at around 1.5 ug per 15 ul.

This TCR was sampled from a boy aged 5-17 years in good health. The material sequenced was blood. The chain recombines TRBV2 with TRBJ2-5; perhaps TRBD1 as D (5 bases). The CDR3 DNA reads as TGTGCCAGCAGTCCCAGACAGAACCAAGAGACCCAGTACTTC. Protein product: CASSPRQNQETQYF.